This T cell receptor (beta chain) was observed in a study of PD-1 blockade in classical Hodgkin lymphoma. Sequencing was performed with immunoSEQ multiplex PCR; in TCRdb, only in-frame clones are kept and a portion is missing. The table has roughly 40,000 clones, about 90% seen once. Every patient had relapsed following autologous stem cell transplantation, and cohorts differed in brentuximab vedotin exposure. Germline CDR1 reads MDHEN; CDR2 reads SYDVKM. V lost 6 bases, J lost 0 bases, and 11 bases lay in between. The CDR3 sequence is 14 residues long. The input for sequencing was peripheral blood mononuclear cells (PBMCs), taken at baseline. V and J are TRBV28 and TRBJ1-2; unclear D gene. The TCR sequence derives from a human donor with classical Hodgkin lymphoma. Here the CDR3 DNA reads TGTGCCAGCAGCACCGGACTGACTAACTATGGCTACACCTTC. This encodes CASSTGLTNYGYTF.